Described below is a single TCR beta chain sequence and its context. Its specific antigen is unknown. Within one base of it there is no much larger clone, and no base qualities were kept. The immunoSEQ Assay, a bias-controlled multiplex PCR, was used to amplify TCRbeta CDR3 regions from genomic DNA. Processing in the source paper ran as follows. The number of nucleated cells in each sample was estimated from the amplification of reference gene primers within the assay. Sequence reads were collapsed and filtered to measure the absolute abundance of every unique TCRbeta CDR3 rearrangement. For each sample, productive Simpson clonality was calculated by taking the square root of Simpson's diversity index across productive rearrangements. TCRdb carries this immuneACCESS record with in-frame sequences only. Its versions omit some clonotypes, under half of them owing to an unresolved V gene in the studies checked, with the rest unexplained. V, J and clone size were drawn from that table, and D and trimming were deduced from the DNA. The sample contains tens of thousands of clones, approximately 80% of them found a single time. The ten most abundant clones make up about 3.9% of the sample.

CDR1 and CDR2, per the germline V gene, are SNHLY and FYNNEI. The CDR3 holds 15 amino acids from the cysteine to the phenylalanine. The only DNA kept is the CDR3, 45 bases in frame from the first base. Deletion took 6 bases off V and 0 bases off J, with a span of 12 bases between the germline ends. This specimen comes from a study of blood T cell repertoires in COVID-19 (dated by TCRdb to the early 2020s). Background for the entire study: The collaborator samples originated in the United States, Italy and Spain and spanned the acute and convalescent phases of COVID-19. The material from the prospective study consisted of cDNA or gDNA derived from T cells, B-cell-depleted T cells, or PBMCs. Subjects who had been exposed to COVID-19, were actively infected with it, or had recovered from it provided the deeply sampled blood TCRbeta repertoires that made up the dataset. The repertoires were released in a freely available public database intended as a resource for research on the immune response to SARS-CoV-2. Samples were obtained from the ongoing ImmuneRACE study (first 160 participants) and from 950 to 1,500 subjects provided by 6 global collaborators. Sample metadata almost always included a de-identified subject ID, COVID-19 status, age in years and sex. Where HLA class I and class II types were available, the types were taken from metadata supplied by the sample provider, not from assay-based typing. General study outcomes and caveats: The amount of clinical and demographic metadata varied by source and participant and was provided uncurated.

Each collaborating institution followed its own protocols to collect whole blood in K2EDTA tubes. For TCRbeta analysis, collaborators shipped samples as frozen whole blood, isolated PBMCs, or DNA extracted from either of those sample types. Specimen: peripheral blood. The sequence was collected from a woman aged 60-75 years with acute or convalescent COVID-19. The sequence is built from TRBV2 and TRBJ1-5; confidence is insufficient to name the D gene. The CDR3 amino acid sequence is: CASSKQRYSNQPQHF. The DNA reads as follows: TGTGCCAGCAGCAAACAGAGATATAGCAATCAGCCCCAGCATTTT.